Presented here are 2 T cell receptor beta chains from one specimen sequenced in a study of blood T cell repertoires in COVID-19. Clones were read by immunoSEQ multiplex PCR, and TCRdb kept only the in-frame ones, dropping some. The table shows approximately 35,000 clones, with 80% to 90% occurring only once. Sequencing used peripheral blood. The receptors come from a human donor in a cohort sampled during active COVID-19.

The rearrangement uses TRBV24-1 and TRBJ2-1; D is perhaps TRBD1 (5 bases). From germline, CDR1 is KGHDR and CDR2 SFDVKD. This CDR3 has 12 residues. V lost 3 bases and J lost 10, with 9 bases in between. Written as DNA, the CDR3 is TGTGCCACCAGTGATATGAAGGGGGAGCAGTTCTTC. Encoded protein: CATSDMKGEQFF.

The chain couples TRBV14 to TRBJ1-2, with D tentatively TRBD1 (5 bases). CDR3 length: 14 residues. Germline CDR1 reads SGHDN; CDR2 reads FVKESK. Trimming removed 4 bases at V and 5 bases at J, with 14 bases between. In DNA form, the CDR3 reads TGTGCCAGCAGCCCCGGGGGTCCTAGGTATGGCTACACCTTC. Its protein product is CASSPGGPRYGYTF. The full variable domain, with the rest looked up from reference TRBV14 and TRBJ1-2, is EAGVTQFPSHSVIEKGQTVTLRCDPISGHDNLYWYRRVMGKEIKFLLHFVKESKQDESGMPNNRFLAERTGGTYSTLKVQPAELEDSGVYFCASSPGGPRYGYTFGSGTRLTVV.